The present T cell receptor (beta chain) was sequenced within a study of tumor-infiltrating lymphocytes in primary liver carcinoma. Study-level points and caveats: All five tumor regions shared only about 8-25% of top clones.

DNA and RNA were both co-extracted from 20-30 mg of bulk tissue that had not been sorted. The CDR3 has 12 amino acids. J gave up 8 bases and V 2 bases, and 1 base lay outside the gene matches. CDR1 MNHNY and CDR2 SVGAGI come from the germline V gene (reference sequence). At least ten counts were recorded for this clonotype. Its target is unknown. TCR beta cDNA was made from 450 to 550 ng total RNA with a constant-region primer. Slightly modified ARM-PCR served as the procedure for the TCR beta libraries. These libraries came from three rounds of nested multiplex PCR. It was with TRBV1-TRBV30 forward primers and a C-beta reverse primer that the first two PCR rounds were run, at 10 cycles each. TCRdb used MiXCR to reprocess the multiplex PCR reads, holding one entry per CDR3 protein. The repertoire has roughly 80,000 distinct CDR3 sequences, 70% to 80% of them found once; the top ten carry roughly 13%.

The chain employs TRBV6-6 and TRBJ1-1, with 8 bases identical to TRBD1. Sequenced input: liver tumor tissue from sampling region 4. The sample's subset: tumor region T4, right-lateral pole. The sequence came from a woman aged 60-75 years with primary liver carcinoma and hepatitis B virus infection. This chain's CDR3 is CASSYGTGEAFF. As DNA, the CDR3 is TGTGCCAGCAGTTACGGGACAGGAGAAGCTTTCTTT.